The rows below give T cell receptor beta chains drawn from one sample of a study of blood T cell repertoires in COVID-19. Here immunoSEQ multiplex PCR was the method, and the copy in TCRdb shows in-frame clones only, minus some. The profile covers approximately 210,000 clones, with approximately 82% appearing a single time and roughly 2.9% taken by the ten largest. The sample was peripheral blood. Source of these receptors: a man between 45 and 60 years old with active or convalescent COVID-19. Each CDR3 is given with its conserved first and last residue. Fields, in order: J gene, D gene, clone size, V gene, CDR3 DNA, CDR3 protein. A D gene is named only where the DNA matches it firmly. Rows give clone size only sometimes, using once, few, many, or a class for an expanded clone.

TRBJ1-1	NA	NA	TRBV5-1	TGCGCCAGCAGCTTGGGATCAGGGGAAGATGAAGCTTTCTTT	CASSLGSGEDEAFF
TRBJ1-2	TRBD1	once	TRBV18	TGTGCCAGCTCACCGAACATCGGGACAGCGAGTAACTATGGCTACACCTTC	CASSPNIGTASNYGYTF
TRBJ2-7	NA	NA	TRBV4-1	TGCGCCAGCAGCCAAGATCGTCAAACGAGGGAACGCGAGCAGTACTTC	CASSQDRQTREREQYF
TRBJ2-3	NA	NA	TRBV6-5	TGTGCCAGCAGACAGGGTCGTGATACGCAGTATTTT	CASRQGRDTQYF
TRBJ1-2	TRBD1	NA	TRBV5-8	TGTGCCAGCAGCCTGGACAGGGGGCAAGGAGAAGGGGGCTACACCTTC	CASSLDRGQGEGGYTF
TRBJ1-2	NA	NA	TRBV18	TGTGCCAGCTCACCATCGGGACAAAAGTATAATGGCTACACCTTC	CASSPSGQKYNGYTF
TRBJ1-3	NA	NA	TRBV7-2	TGTGCCAGCAGAAACCCGGGGGGTTGGCGAAACACCATATATTTT	CASRNPGGWRNTIYF
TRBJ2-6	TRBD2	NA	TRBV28	TGTGCCAGCAGTTTGCTGCTGGGACTAGCGGGAGGGCCTCTCGAATCTGGGGCCAACGTCCTGACTTTC	CASSLLLGLAGGPLESGANVLTF
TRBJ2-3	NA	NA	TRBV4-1	TGCGCCAGCAGCCAAGAAGTGGGGCTTGCCACAGATACGCAGTATTTT	CASSQEVGLATDTQYF
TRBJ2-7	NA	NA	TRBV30	TGTGCCTTGGAGGGGGGGGACAGGAGCTCCTACGAGCAGTACTTC	CALEGGDRSSYEQYF
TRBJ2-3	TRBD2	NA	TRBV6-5	TGTGCCAGCAGGTGGACTAGTCACACAGATACGCAGTATTTT	CASRWTSHTDTQYF
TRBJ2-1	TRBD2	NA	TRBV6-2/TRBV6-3	TGTGCCAGCAGTCGTACTAGCGGGAGGGCGGTTGAGCAGTTCTTC	CASSRTSGRAVEQFF
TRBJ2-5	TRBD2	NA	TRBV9	TGTGCCAGCACCACCCTGACTAGCGGGAGCCTCTACTTC	CASTTLTSGSLYF
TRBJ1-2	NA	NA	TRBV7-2	TGTGCCAGCAGCTTAGGAATGCAGTCCAAAGGCTACACCTTC	CASSLGMQSKGYTF
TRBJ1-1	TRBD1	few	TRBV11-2	TGTGCCAGCAGCAAGAACAGGGGGCGAGATTTTGAAGCTTTCTTT	CASSKNRGRDFEAFF
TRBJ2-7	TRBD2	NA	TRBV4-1	TGCGCCAGCAGCAAAATTAGCGGGGGGTCCTCCTACGAGCAGTACTTC	CASSKISGGSSYEQYF
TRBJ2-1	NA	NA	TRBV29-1	TGCAGCGTTGAGTGGCAGGGCAATGAGCAGTTCTTC	CSVEWQGNEQFF
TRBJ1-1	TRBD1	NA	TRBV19	TGTGCCAGTCGATCTAAGGTGGACAGGGGGATGAACACTGAAGCTTTCTTT	CASRSKVDRGMNTEAFF
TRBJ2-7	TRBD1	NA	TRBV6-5	TGTGCCAGCAAGCCCCCGGGACAGGGGGCTGGCGAGCAGTACTTC	CASKPPGQGAGEQYF
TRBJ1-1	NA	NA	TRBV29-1	TGCAGCGTTGCGAGAAAACCTAACACTGAAGCTTTCTTT	CSVARKPNTEAFF
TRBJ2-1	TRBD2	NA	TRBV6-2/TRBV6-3	TGTGCCAGCAGTTACTCCGGGACTAGTATCGGTGAGCAGTTCTTC	CASSYSGTSIGEQFF